These 26 T cell receptor beta chains were all obtained from the same sample, sequenced in a study of T cell responses to AZD1222 COVID-19 vaccine. TCRdb's table, derived via immunoSEQ multiplex PCR, lists solely in-frame clones and lacks some. This sample has about 110,000 clones; roughly 90% occur once, and the top ten carry about 2.7%. Sequencing was performed on peripheral blood, taken on day 0 of AZD1222 vaccination. All receptors derive from an adult in good health.

V and J are TRBV7-9 and TRBJ2-3; TRBD2 matches 7 bases. V lost 6 bases to trimming and J lost 4 bases; unmatched junction nucleotides: 10. Germline V CDR1 and CDR2: SEHNR, FQNEAQ (reference sequence). The CDR3 sequence is 15 residues long. This CDR3 reads CASSQGRGSSDTQYF. The CDR3 DNA is TGTGCCAGCAGTCAAGGACGCGGGAGTTCAGATACGCAGTATTTT.

This clone was seen a handful of times. The chain joins TRBV6-1 to TRBJ1-4; D is undetermined. This CDR3 is 17 amino acids long. V lost 3 bases and J lost 3, with 17 bases in between. Germline V gives CDR1 MNHNS, CDR2 SASEGT. Here the CDR3 reads CASSDYGLPDPNEKLFF. The CDR3 DNA is TGTGCCAGCAGTGATTATGGGCTCCCCGACCCTAATGAAAAACTGTTTTTT.

The CDR3 sequence is CASSIEPNQPQHF. CDR3 bases: TGTGCCAGTAGTATAGAGCCGAATCAGCCCCAGCATTTT. The genes are TRBV19 and TRBJ1-5; D gene uncertain. The CDR3 has 13 amino acids. V was clipped by 0 bases and J by 4 bases, with 4 bases between them. CDR1 LNHDA and CDR2 SQIVND come from the germline V gene (reference sequence).

The V and J genes are TRBV2 and TRBJ1-5; D unclear. The CDR3 is 15 amino acids. CDR1 SNHLY and CDR2 FYNNEI come from the germline V gene. Trimming stripped 5 bases from V and 2 bases from J, with 13 bases between. Here the CDR3 reads CASSKRPYGNQPQHF. CDR3 in DNA: TGTGCCAGCAGTAAGCGGCCCTATGGCAATCAGCCCCAGCATTTT.

The chain employs TRBV15 and TRBJ2-5; 8 bases align to TRBD1. Germline values: CDR1 LNHNV, CDR2 YYDKDF (reference sequence). The J segment lost 1 base and the V segment lost 5 bases, leaving 6 bases of the junction unmatched. This CDR3 comprises 15 residues. DNA of the CDR3: TGTGCCACCAGCGGACGCCAGGGGGCCCAAGAGACCCAGTACTTC. Translated: CATSGRQGAQETQYF.

The chain has TRBV6-6 and TRBJ1-6; D unclear. CDR1 is MNHNY, CDR2 SVGAGI, per germline (reference sequence). Trimming removed 2 bases from V and 5 bases from J, with 7 bases in between. CDR3 length: 14 residues. CDR3 nucleotide sequence: TGTGCCAGCAGTTACAGGCGGGATAATTCACCCCTCCACTTT. Translated: CASSYRRDNSPLHF.

The chain has TRBV28 and TRBJ1-1; D is unresolved. This CDR3 contains 13 residues. Trimming took 6 bases from V and 0 from J, leaving 8 bases between them. Germline V CDR1 and CDR2: MDHEN, SYDVKM. The CDR3 is CASRRALNTEAFF. In DNA form, the CDR3 reads TGTGCCAGCAGACGAGCCCTGAACACTGAAGCTTTCTTT. Together with reference TRBV28 and TRBJ1-1, the CDR3 gives the full variable domain: DVKVTQSSRYLVKRTGEKVFLECVQDMDHENMFWYRQDPGLGLRLIYFSYDVKMKEKGDIPEGYSVSREKKERFSLILESASTNQTSMYLCASRRALNTEAFFGQGTRLTVV.

CDR3 residues: CASSLVRAGSYNEQFF. CDR3 nucleotide sequence: TGTGCCAGCAGCTTAGTTCGGGCGGGGTCGTACAATGAGCAGTTCTTC. The rearrangement joins TRBV11-2 to TRBJ2-1; possibly TRBD2 for D (6 bases). CDR3 length: 16 amino acids. Germline V lookup: CDR1 SGHAT, CDR2 FQNNGV. The V and J ends lost 1 base and 4 bases respectively, with 14 bases between them.

This sequence joins TRBV5-1 and TRBJ1-6; D not resolved. CDR1 is SGHRS and CDR2 is YFSETQ in the germline V gene. This CDR3 is built from 15 residues. Trimming removed 3 bases at V and 2 bases at J, with 9 bases between. The CDR3 DNA reads TGCGCCAGCAGCTATAGGGAACCCTATAATTCACCCCTCCACTTT. It translates to CASSYREPYNSPLHF.

The chain couples TRBV3-1 (or the pseudogene TRBV3-2) to TRBJ1-2; no clear D. Trimming cost V 3 bases and J 14 bases, with 19 bases left between them. The CDR3 has 13 amino acids. Germline CDR1 and CDR2: LGHDT and YNNKEL (reference sequence). The CDR3 sequence is CASSHTQDSVVTF. The DNA for the CDR3 is TGTGCCAGCAGCCATACACAAGACTCGGTTGTAACCTTC.

The genes are TRBV24-1 and TRBJ2-1; 13 bases are a match to TRBD2. Trimming at V came to 2 bases and at J to 8 bases, leaving 2 bases not matched to a gene. The CDR3 is 15 residues long. CDR1 is KGHDR, CDR2 SFDVKD, per germline. CDR3 in amino acids: CATSDWTSGGDEQFF. CDR3 in DNA: TGTGCCACCAGTGATTGGACTAGCGGGGGAGATGAGCAGTTCTTC.

The CDR3 DNA sequence: TGTGCCAGCAGGATAAGGGACAAACAGAGAAAACTGTTTTTT. This gives the protein CASRIRDKQRKLFF. The J gene is TRBJ1-4, the V gene TRBV2; possibly TRBD1 for D (6 bases). This CDR3 is built from 14 residues. V dropped 6 bases and J dropped 10 bases, with 18 bases sitting between them. CDR1 SNHLY and CDR2 FYNNEI come from the germline V gene.

The genes are TRBV28 and TRBJ1-6; D is uncertain. Germline V gene sequence: CDR1 MDHEN, CDR2 SYDVKM. Trimming pared 7 bases from V and 10 bases from J, leaving 14 bases between. The CDR3 runs to 13 residues. This CDR3 reads CASMGFQYSPLHF. The CDR3 region has the DNA TGTGCCAGCATGGGATTCCAGTACTCACCCCTCCACTTT.

V is TRBV6-6 and J is TRBJ1-1; D unresolved. The CDR3 contains 19 residues. The ends were cut back, 6 bases at V and 1 base at J, with 27 bases in the middle. Germline V lookup: CDR1 MNHNY, CDR2 SVGAGI (reference sequence). The CDR3 protein is CASSYQRPGGHVRNTEAFF. The CDR3 DNA is TGTGCCAGCAGCTACCAGAGACCTGGCGGGCACGTGAGGAACACTGAAGCTTTCTTT.

This clone is termed medium-sized. V and J are TRBV28 and TRBJ1-2, with D hard to call. V shed 6 bases and J shed 2 bases, with 10 bases lying between them. The CDR3 is 13 residues long. CDR1 and CDR2 (germline): MDHEN, SYDVKM. CDR3 sequence: CASSDNLNYGYTF. The CDR3, as DNA: TGTGCCAGCAGCGACAACCTAAACTATGGCTACACCTTC.

The genes are TRBV19 and TRBJ1-5; TRBD1 is a possible D gene (6 bases). This CDR3 has 14 amino acids. Germline CDR1 LNHDA, CDR2 SQIVND (reference sequence). V was cut by 10 bases and J by 7 bases, with 20 bases left in between. The CDR3 nucleotides are TGTGCCACAGACCGCCGGGGGCAGGCGCAGCCCCAGCATTTT. Encoded protein: CATDRRGQAQPQHF.

The chain uses TRBV6-5 and TRBJ2-7, with D perhaps matching TRBD2 (5 bases). Per the germline V gene, CDR1 is MNHEY and CDR2 is SVGAGI. With 6 bases removed from V and 1 base from J, the gap between germline ends came to 16 bases. This CDR3 spans 15 amino acids. The CDR3 nucleotides are TGTGCCAGCAGCCCCTATTCAAGCGGTTCCTACGAGCAGTACTTC. Protein sequence: CASSPYSSGSYEQYF.

The chain joins TRBV9 to TRBJ2-7, with 11 bases identical to TRBD2. Per germline, CDR1 SGDLS and CDR2 YYNGEE. The junction had 3 bases not matched to a gene; V was cut back by 0 bases and J by 4 bases. This CDR3 has 15 residues. The CDR3 DNA follows: TGTGCCAGCAGCGTAGAGACTAGCGGGATGTACGAGCAGTACTTC. Amino acids: CASSVETSGMYEQYF. Combining the CDR3 with reference TRBV9 and TRBJ2-7 gives the whole variable domain DSGVTQTPKHLITATGQRVTLRCSPRSGDLSVYWYQQSLDQGLQFLIQYYNGEERAKGNILERFSAQQFPDLHSELNLSSLELGDSALYFCASSVETSGMYEQYFGPGTRLTVT.

This clone was recorded a few times. The V gene is TRBV18, the J gene TRBJ1-5; D not resolved. Germline V lookup: CDR1 KGHSH, CDR2 LQKENI. This CDR3 contains 13 residues. Deletions cut 5 bases from V and 0 bases from J, with 5 bases between. DNA for the CDR3: TGTGCCAGCTCAGGGGATAGCAATCAGCCCCAGCATTTT. This codes for CASSGDSNQPQHF.

The chain joins TRBV10-1 to TRBJ2-7; a possible D gene is TRBD2 (7 bases). V was trimmed by 3 bases and J by 4 bases, leaving 13 bases between them. Germline CDR1 and CDR2: WNHNN and SYGVQD (reference sequence). The CDR3 is 14 residues long. The CDR3 coding sequence is TGCGCCAGCAGTGATGGGGGGGGCCGGTACGAGCAGTACTTC. Residues: CASSDGGGRYEQYF.

This chain links TRBV6-2 or TRBV6-3 with TRBJ2-7; no reliable D call. The CDR3 has 12 residues. CDR1 is MNHEY, CDR2 SVGEGT, per germline. The V gene lost 5 bases and the J gene lost 7 bases, with 12 bases spanning the gap. CDR3 in DNA: TGTGCCAGCAGTCCCGGGTTTGGGGAGCAGTACTTC. It codes for CASSPGFGEQYF.

This chain connects TRBV11-2 to TRBJ2-1; D unclear. CDR3 length equals 13 residues. V was clipped by 5 bases and J by 0 bases, with 5 bases between them. Looked up from germline, CDR1 is SGHAT and CDR2 is FQNNGV. CDR3 protein: CASSLASYNEQFF. The CDR3 nucleotides are TGTGCCAGCAGCCTTGCCTCCTACAATGAGCAGTTCTTC.

This clone has just a few counts. The chain uses TRBV7-2 and TRBJ1-5; D gene unclear. Trimming shortened V by 3 bases and J by 0 bases, and 3 bases separated the two germline ends. The CDR3 is made up of 13 amino acids. CDR1 SGHTA and CDR2 FQGNSA come from the germline V gene. The CDR3 nucleotides are TGTGCCAGCAGCTTTCATAGCAATCAGCCCCAGCATTTT. Protein product: CASSFHSNQPQHF.

This chain connects TRBV3-1 (or the pseudogene TRBV3-2) to TRBJ2-1; unclear D gene. Trimming removed 1 base from V and 4 bases from J, with 14 bases in between. This CDR3 is 16 amino acids long. Germline V gene lookup returns CDR1 LGHDT and CDR2 YNNKEL (reference sequence). In nucleotides, the CDR3 is TGTGCCAGCAGCCAAGCGGGCCACGCTAAATACAATGAGCAGTTCTTC. Translated, it gives CASSQAGHAKYNEQFF.

The chain joins TRBV29-1 to TRBJ1-3; weak D call: TRBD1 (5 bases). CDR3 length: 15 residues. V was clipped by 0 bases and J by 4 bases, with 13 bases between them. CDR1 is SQVTM and CDR2 is ANQGSEA in the germline V gene. The CDR3 sequence is CSVEDPWDPGNTIYF. The CDR3 DNA sequence: TGCAGCGTTGAAGATCCGTGGGACCCCGGAAACACCATATATTTT.

This clone showed up just once. The J gene is TRBJ1-1, the V gene TRBV5-1; 7 bases map to TRBD1. Germline trimming cut 6 bases from V and 4 bases from J; bases unmatched to any gene: 12. CDR1 and CDR2 from the germline V gene are SGHRS and YFSETQ. CDR3 length equals 15 residues. The CDR3 reads CASTMGRGGLTEAFF. CDR3 coding DNA: TGCGCCAGCACCATGGGGCGAGGGGGCCTCACTGAAGCTTTCTTT.